Listed below are T cell receptor beta chains from one sample, sequenced in a study of technical replicates of blood from several donors. The data were produced by immunoSEQ multiplex PCR, yet TCRdb's version contains in-frame clones alone and is incomplete. Among around 95,000 clones listed, just under 95% were seen once. The sequenced material came from T cells isolated from PBMCs. The origin of the receptors is a human donor in good health. CDR3s include the opening cysteine and the closing phenylalanine or tryptophan. A D gene is named only where the DNA matches it firmly. Clone size appears in some rows only: once, few, many, or a class for an expanded clone.

d_gene | j_gene | abundance | len | v_gene | CDR3nt | CDR3aa
TRBD1 | TRBJ1-2 | - | 16 | TRBV28 | TGTGCCAGCAGTTTATCCAACCCCGGACAGGGTCTTGGCTACACCTTC | CASSLSNPGQGLGYTF
TRBD1 | TRBJ2-7 | - | 14 | TRBV2 | TGTGCCAGCCCTCCTACAGGGACAGTCTACGAGCAGTACTTC | CASPPTGTVYEQYF
TRBD1 | TRBJ1-3 | once | 14 | TRBV7-9 | TGTGCCAGCAGGGAAGACAGGGCTGGAAACACCATATATTTT | CASREDRAGNTIYF
- | TRBJ1-1 | - | 15 | TRBV7-8 | TGTGCCAGCAGCCGAGCCCCGGGGGAGGGCACTGAAGCTTTCTTT | CASSRAPGEGTEAFF
- | TRBJ1-1 | - | 11 | TRBV6-1 | TGTGCCAGTACAGAGTACACTGAAGCTTTCTTT | CASTEYTEAFF
- | TRBJ1-1 | - | 11 | TRBV11-2 | TGTGCCAGCAGTCCGGGCACTGAAGCTTTCTTT | CASSPGTEAFF
- | TRBJ1-4 | - | 16 | TRBV7-9 | TGTGCCAGCAGCGGAATAGGGGGTAGCGAGGGTGAAAAACTGTTTTTT | CASSGIGGSEGEKLFF
- | TRBJ1-1 | once | 15 | TRBV7-9 | TGTGCCAGCAGCTTAGTGAGCGATATGAACACTGAAGCTTTCTTT | CASSLVSDMNTEAFF
- | TRBJ2-2 | - | 15 | TRBV19 | TGTGCCAGTAGGGTCGAAGTCAGGGGCACCGGGGAGCTGTTTTTT | CASRVEVRGTGELFF
TRBD2 | TRBJ2-7 | - | 15 | TRBV2 | TGTGCCAGCAGGCTCGGACTAGCGGTAACCTACGAGCAGTACTTC | CASRLGLAVTYEQYF
- | TRBJ2-1 | - | 15 | TRBV5-1 | TGCGCCAGCAGCTTGGCCACGCTTTCGGGTACTGAGCAGTTCTTC | CASSLATLSGTEQFF